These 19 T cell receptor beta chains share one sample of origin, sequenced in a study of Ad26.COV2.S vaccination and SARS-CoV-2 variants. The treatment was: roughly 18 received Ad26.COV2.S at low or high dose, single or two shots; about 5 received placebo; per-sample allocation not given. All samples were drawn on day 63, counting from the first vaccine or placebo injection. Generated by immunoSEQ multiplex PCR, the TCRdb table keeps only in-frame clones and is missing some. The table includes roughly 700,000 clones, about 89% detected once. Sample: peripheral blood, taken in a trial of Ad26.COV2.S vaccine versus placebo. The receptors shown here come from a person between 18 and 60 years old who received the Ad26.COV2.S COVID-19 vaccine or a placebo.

The CDR3 spells CASSLGQTNQPQHF. The CDR3, as DNA: TGTGCCAGCAGCCTCGGACAGACCAATCAGCCCCAGCATTTT. The chain combines TRBV6-6 with TRBJ1-5; possibly TRBD1 for D (6 bases). The germline gives CDR1 MNHNY, CDR2 SVGAGI (reference sequence). The CDR3 length is 14 residues. Trimming stripped 6 bases from V and 3 bases from J, with 12 bases between.

This chain's CDR3 is CASSDGTPASPLHF. CDR3 nucleotides: TGCGCCAGCAGTGATGGGACACCAGCTTCACCCCTCCACTTT. V gene TRBV10-2 combines with J gene TRBJ1-6; tentatively, D is TRBD1 (6 bases). Germline CDR1 reads WSHSY; CDR2 reads SAAADI. The V end was cut by 3 bases, the J end by 9 bases, with 12 bases between. CDR3 length equals 14 residues.

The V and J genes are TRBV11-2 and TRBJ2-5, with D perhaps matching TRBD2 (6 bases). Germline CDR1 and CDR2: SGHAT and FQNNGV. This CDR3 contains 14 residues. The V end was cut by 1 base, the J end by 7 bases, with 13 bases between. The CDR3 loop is CASSLGLAGLTQYF. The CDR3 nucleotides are TGTGCCAGCAGCTTAGGATTGGCGGGGTTGACCCAGTACTTC. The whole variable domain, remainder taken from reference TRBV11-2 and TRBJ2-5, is EAGVAQSPRYKIIEKRQSVAFWCNPISGHATLYWYQQILGQGPKLLIQFQNNGVVDDSQLPKDRFSAERLKGVDSTLKIQPAKLEDSAVYLCASSLGLAGLTQYFGPGTRLLVL.

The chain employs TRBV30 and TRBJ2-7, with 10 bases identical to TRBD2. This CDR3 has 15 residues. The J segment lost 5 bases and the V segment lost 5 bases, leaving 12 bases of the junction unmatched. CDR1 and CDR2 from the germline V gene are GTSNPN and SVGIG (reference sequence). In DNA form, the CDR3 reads TGTGCCTGGTGGCCTAGCGGGAGACGAGGGGACGAGCAGTACTTC. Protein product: CAWWPSGRRGDEQYF.

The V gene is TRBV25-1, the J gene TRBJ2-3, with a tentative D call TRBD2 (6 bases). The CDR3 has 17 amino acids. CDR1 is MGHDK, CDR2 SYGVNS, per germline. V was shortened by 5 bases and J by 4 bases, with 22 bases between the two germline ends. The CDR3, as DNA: TGTGCCAGCAGTCCCCTAGGGACTCCCACGGGGGCAGATACGCAGTATTTT. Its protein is CASSPLGTPTGADTQYF.

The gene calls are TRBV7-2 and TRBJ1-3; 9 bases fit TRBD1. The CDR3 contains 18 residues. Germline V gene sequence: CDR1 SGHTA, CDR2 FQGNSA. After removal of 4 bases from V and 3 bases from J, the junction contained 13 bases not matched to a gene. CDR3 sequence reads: CASSSTGTGTIDGNTIYF. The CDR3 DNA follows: TGTGCCAGCAGCTCGACCGGGACAGGGACAATTGATGGAAACACCATATATTTT.

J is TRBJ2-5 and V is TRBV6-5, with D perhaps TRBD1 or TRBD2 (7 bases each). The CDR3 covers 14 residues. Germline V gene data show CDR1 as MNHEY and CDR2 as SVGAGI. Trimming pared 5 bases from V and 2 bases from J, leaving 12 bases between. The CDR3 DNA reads TGTGCCAGCAGTAACAGGGGAGGGCAAGAGACCCAGTACTTC. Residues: CASSNRGGQETQYF.

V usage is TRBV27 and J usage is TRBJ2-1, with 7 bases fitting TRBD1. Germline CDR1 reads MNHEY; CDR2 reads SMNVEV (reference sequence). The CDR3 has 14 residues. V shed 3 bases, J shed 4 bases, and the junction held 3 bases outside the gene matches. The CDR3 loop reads CASSFGTEYNEQFF. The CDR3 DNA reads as TGTGCCAGCAGTTTTGGGACAGAGTACAATGAGCAGTTCTTC.

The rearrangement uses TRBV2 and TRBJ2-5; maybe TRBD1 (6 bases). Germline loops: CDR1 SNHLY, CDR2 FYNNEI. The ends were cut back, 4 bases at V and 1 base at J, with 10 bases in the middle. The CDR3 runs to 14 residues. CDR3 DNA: TGTGCCAGCAGTGGTCGACAGGCCCAAGAGACCCAGTACTTC. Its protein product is CASSGRQAQETQYF.

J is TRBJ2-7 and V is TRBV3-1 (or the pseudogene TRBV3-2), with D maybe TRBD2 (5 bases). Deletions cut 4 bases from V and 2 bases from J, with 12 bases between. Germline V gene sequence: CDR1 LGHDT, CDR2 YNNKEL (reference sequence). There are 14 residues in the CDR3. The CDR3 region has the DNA TGTGCCAGCAGCCTCCCCGGGGTCGCCTACGAGCAGTACTTC. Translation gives CASSLPGVAYEQYF.

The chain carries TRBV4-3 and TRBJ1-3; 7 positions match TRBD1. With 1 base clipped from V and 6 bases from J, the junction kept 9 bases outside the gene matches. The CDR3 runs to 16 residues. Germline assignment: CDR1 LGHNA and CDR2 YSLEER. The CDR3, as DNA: TGCGCCAGCAGCCAAGCGTCCGGGACAGTCAAAAACACCATATATTTT. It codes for CASSQASGTVKNTIYF.

The CDR3 loop is CASSLVPGQNTGELFF. DNA for the CDR3: TGCGCCAGCAGCTTGGTACCGGGACAGAACACCGGGGAGCTGTTTTTT. The gene calls are TRBV5-1 and TRBJ2-2; a possible D gene is TRBD1 (6 bases). The V end lost 0 bases, the J end lost 1 base, and 10 bases lay between the germline ends. This CDR3 is 16 amino acids long. Germline lookup yields CDR1 SGHRS and CDR2 YFSETQ.

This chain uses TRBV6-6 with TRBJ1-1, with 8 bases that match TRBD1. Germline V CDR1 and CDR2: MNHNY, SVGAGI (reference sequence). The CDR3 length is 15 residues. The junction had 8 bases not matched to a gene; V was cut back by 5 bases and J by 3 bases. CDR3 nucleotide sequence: TGTGCCAGCAGTGGTGCGGACAGGGTTGACACTGAAGCTTTCTTT. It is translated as CASSGADRVDTEAFF.

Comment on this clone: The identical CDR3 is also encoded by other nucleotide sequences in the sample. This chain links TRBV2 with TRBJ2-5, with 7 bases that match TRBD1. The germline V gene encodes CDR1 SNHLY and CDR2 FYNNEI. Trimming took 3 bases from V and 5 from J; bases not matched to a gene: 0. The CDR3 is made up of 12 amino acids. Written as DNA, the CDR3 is TGTGCCAGCAGTGACAGGGGGGAGACCCAGTACTTC. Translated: CASSDRGETQYF.

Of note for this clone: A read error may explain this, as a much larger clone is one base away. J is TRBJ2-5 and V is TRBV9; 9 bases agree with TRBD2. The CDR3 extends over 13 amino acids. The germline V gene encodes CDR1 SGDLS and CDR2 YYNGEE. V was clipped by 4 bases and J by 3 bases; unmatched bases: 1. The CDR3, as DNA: TGTGCCAGCAGCATAGCGGGGGAAGAGACCCAGTACTTC. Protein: CASSIAGEETQYF. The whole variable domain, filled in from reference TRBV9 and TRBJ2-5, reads DSGVTQTPKHLITATGQRVTLRCSPRSGDLSVYWYQQSLDQGLQFLIQYYNGEERAKGNILERFSAQQFPDLHSELNLSSLELGDSALYFCASSIAGEETQYFGPGTRLLVL.

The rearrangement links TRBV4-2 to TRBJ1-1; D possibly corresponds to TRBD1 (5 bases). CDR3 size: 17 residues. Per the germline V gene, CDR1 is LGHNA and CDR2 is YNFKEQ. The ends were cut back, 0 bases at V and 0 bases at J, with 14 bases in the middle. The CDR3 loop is CASSQDRDRLMNTEAFF. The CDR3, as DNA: TGTGCCAGCAGCCAAGACCGGGACCGTCTAATGAACACTGAAGCTTTCTTT.

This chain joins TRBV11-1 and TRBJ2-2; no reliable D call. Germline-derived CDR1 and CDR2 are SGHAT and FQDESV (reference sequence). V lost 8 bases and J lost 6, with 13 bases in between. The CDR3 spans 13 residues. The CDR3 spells CASCSEWPGELFF. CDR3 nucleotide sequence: TGTGCCAGCTGTTCGGAATGGCCCGGGGAGCTGTTTTTT. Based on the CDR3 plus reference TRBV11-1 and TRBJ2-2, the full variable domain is EAEVAQSPRYKITEKSQAVAFWCDPISGHATLYWYRQILGQGPELLVQFQDESVVDDSQLPKDRFSAERLKGVDSTLKIQPAELGDSAMYLCASCSEWPGELFFGEGSRLTVL.

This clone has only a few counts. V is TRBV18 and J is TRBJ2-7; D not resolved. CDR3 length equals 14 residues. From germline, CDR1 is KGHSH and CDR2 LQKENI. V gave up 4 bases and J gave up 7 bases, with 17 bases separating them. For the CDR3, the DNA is TGTGCCAGCTCACTTGATAGAGGTGCGCGGGAGCAGTACTTC. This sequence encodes CASSLDRGAREQYF.

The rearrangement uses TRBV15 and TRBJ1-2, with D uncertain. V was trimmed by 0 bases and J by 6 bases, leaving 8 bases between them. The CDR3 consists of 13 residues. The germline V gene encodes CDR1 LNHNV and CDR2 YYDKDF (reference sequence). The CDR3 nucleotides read TGTGCCACCAGCAGAGACCCAGGAGATGGCTACACCTTC. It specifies CATSRDPGDGYTF.